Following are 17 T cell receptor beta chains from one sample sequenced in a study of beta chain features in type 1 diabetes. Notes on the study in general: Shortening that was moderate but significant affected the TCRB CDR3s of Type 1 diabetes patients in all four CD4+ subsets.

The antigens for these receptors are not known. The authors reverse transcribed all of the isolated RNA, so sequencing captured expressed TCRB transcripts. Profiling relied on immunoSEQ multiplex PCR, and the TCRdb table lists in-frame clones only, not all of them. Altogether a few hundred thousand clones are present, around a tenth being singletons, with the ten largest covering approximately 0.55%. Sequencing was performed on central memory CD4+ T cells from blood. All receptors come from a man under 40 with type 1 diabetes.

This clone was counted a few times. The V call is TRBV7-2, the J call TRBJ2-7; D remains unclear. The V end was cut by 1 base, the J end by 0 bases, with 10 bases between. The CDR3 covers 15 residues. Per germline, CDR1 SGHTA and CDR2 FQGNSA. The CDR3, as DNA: TGTGCCAGCAGCTTAGACCTCAGAGCCTCCTACGAGCAGTACTTC. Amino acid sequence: CASSLDLRASYEQYF.

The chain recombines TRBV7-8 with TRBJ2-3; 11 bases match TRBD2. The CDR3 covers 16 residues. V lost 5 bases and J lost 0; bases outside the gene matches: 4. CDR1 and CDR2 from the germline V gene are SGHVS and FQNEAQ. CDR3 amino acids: CASSLRLAGSTDTQYF. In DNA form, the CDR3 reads TGTGCCAGCAGCCTTAGACTAGCGGGAAGCACAGATACGCAGTATTTT.

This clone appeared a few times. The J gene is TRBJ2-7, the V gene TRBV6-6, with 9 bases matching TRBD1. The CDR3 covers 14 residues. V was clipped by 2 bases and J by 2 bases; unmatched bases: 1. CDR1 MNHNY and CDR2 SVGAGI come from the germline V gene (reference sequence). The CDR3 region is CASSYGTGTYEQYF. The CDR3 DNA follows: TGTGCCAGCAGTTACGGGACAGGGACCTACGAGCAGTACTTC.

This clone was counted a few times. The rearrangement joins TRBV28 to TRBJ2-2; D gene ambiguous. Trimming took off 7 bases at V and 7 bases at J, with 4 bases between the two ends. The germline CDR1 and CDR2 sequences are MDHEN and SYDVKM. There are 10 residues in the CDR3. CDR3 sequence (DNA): TGTGCCAGCAAGGACGGGGAGCTGTTTTTT. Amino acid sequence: CASKDGELFF. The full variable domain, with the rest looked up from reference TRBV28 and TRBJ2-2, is DVKVTQSSRYLVKRTGEKVFLECVQDMDHENMFWYRQDPGLGLRLIYFSYDVKMKEKGDIPEGYSVSREKKERFSLILESASTNQTSMYLCASKDGELFFGEGSRLTVL.

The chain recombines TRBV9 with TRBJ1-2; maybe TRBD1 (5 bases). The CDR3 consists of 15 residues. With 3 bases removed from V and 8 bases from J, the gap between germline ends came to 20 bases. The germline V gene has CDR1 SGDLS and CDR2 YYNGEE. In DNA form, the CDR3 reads TGTGCCAGCAGCGGGGACGGGGCCCGCGTTCACGGCTACACCTTC. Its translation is CASSGDGARVHGYTF.

CDR3 sequence: CSGQGHLNTEAFF. CDR3 bases: TGCAGCGGACAAGGACATTTGAACACTGAAGCTTTCTTT. The V gene is TRBV29-1, the J gene TRBJ1-1; possible D gene TRBD1, 5 bases. The CDR3 has 13 residues. V gave up 7 bases and J gave up 0 bases, with 12 bases separating them. Germline CDR1 SQVTM, CDR2 ANQGSEA.

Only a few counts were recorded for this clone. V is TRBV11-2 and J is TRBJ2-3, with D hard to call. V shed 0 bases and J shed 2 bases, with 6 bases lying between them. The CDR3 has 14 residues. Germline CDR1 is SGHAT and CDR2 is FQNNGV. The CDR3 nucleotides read TGTGCCAGCAGCTTAGAACCTAACACAGATACGCAGTATTTT. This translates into CASSLEPNTDTQYF.

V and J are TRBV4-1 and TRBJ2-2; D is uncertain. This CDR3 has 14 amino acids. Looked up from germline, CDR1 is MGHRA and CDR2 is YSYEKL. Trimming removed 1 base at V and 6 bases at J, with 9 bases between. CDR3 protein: CASSQAFSPGELFF. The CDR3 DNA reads TGCGCCAGCAGCCAAGCGTTTAGTCCCGGGGAGCTGTTTTTT.

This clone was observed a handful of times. CDR3 sequence (DNA): TGCGCCAGCAGCTTAACGGCTGGAGGATCCACAGATACGCAGTATTTT. It specifies CASSLTAGGSTDTQYF. V and J are TRBV5-1 and TRBJ2-3, with D perhaps matching TRBD2 (5 bases). V lost 2 bases and J 2 bases, leaving 15 bases between the germline ends. Germline V gene data show CDR1 as SGHRS and CDR2 as YFSETQ. The CDR3 has 16 amino acids. The complete variable domain, with remaining parts taken from reference TRBV5-1 and TRBJ2-3, reads KAGVTQTPRYLIKTRGQQVTLSCSPISGHRSVSWYQQTPGQGLQFLFEYFSETQRNKGNFPGRFSGRQFSNSRSEMNVSTLELGDSALYLCASSLTAGGSTDTQYFGPGTRLTVL.

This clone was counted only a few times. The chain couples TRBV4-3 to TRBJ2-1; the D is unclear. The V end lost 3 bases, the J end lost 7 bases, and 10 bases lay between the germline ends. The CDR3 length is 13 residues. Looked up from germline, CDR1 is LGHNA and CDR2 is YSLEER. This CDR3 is CASSQTQTNEQFF. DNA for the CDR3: TGCGCCAGCAGCCAGACTCAGACTAATGAGCAGTTCTTC.

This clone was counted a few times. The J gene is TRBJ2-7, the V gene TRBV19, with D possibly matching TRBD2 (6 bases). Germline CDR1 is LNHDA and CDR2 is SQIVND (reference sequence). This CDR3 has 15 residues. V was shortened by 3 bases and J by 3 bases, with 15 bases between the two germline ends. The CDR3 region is CASSMGRGGDYEQYF. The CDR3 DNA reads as TGTGCCAGTAGTATGGGACGCGGCGGGGACTACGAGCAGTACTTC. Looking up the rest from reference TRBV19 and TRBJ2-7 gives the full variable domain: DGGITQSPKYLFRKEGQNVTLSCEQNLNHDAMYWYRQDPGQGLRLIYYSQIVNDFQKGDIAEGYSVSREKKESFPLTVTSAQKNPTAFYLCASSMGRGGDYEQYFGPGTRLTVT.

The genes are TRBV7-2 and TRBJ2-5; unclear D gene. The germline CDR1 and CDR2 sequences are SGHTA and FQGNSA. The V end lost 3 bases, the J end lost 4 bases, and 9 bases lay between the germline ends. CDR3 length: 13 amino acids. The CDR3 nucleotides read TGTGCCAGCAGCTTTGATTGGGGAGAGACCCAGTACTTC. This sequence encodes CASSFDWGETQYF.

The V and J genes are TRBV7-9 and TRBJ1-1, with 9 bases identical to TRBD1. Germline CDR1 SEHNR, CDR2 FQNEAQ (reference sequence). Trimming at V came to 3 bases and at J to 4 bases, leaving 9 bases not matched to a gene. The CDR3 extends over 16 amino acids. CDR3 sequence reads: CASSFPDRGRGTEAFF. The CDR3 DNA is TGTGCCAGCAGCTTCCCGGACAGGGGTCGTGGCACTGAAGCTTTCTTT.

The CDR3 sequence is CASSYLGGGNQEKLFF. CDR3 DNA: TGTGCCAGCAGTTACCTAGGGGGCGGGAATCAAGAAAAACTGTTTTTT. The chain recombines TRBV6-5 with TRBJ1-4; 7 bases map to TRBD1. V was clipped by 2 bases and J by 8 bases; unmatched bases: 11. Germline V gene sequence: CDR1 MNHEY, CDR2 SVGAGI. CDR3 size: 16 residues.

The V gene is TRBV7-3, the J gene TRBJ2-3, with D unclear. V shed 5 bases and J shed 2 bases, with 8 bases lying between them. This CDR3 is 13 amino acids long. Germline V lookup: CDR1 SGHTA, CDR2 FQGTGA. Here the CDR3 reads CASSPYNTDTQYF. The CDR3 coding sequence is TGTGCCAGCAGCCCGTACAACACAGATACGCAGTATTTT.

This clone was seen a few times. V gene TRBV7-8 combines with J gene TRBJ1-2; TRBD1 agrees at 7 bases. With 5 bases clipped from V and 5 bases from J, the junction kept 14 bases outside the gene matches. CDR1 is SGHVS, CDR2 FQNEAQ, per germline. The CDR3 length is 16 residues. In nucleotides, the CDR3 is TGTGCCAGCAGCCGGGCCGACAGGGTTGCTGCATATGGCTACACCTTC. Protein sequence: CASSRADRVAAYGYTF.

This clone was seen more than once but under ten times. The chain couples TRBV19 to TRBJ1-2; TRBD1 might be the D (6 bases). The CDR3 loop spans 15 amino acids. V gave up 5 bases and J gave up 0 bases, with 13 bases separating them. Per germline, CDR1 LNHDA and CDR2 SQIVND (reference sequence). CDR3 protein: CASSGGQRTNYGYTF. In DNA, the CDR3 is TGTGCCAGTAGTGGAGGACAGAGGACTAACTATGGCTACACCTTC.